Listed here are 27 T cell receptor beta chains from one sample, sequenced in a study of blood T cell repertoires in COVID-19. This table comes from immunoSEQ multiplex PCR, and its TCRdb copy is limited to in-frame clones, with some not included. This sample carries about 190,000 clones, 75% to 85% of them seen once, and the ten largest clones take around 6.9%. Input material: peripheral blood. These receptors originate from a man in his 60s with acute or convalescent COVID-19.

The chain links TRBV27 to TRBJ1-2, with D possibly being TRBD1 (6 bases). The CDR3 consists of 15 residues. Germline V gene sequence: CDR1 MNHEY, CDR2 SMNVEV (reference sequence). Trimming cost V 1 base and J 4 bases, with 13 bases left between them. The chain's CDR3 is CASSLLGQGSYGYTF. CDR3 nucleotide sequence: TGTGCCAGCAGTTTATTGGGACAAGGTAGCTATGGCTACACCTTC.

The chain couples TRBV7-2 to TRBJ1-2, with 9 nucleotides matching TRBD1. V trimming: 5 bases; J trimming: 3 bases; junction bases outside the gene matches: 4. Germline loops: CDR1 SGHTA, CDR2 FQGNSA. This CDR3 comprises 14 residues. The DNA of the CDR3 is TGTGCCAGCAGCCCAGGACAGGGGTACTATGGCTACACCTTC. It codes for CASSPGQGYYGYTF. Based on the CDR3 plus reference TRBV7-2 and TRBJ1-2, the full variable domain is GAGVSQSPSNKVTEKGKDVELRCDPISGHTALYWYRQSLGQGLEFLIYFQGNSAPDKSGLPSDRFSAERTGGSVSTLTIQRTQQEDSAVYLCASSPGQGYYGYTFGSGTRLTVV.

J is TRBJ2-5 and V is TRBV3-1 (or the pseudogene TRBV3-2), with a possible D match to TRBD1 (6 bases). Germline CDR1 and CDR2: LGHDT and YNNKEL (reference sequence). This CDR3 is 14 amino acids long. Trimming removed 3 bases at V and 5 bases at J, with 13 bases between. CDR3 in DNA: TGTGCCAGCAGCCAGATGCTGAGGGGGGAGACCCAGTACTTC. Amino acids: CASSQMLRGETQYF.

This rearrangement joins TRBV19 to TRBJ2-7; 8 nucleotides line up with TRBD2. The junction had 15 bases not matched to a gene; V was cut back by 7 bases and J by 7 bases. Per the germline V gene, CDR1 is LNHDA and CDR2 is SQIVND (reference sequence). This CDR3 comprises 15 residues. CDR3 sequence: CASTTFSSGTGEQYF. The CDR3 nucleotides are TGTGCCAGTACGACTTTTAGTAGCGGGACGGGAGAGCAGTACTTC.

The rearrangement uses TRBV7-2 and TRBJ2-1; 8 positions match TRBD2. There are 16 residues in the CDR3. Germline lookup yields CDR1 SGHTA and CDR2 FQGNSA. Trimming removed 1 base from V and 4 bases from J; junction bases left unmatched: 6. CDR3 loop: CASSLDPGGPYNEQFF. CDR3 bases: TGTGCCAGCAGCTTAGATCCGGGGGGGCCTTACAATGAGCAGTTCTTC.

The gene calls are TRBV3-1 (or the pseudogene TRBV3-2) and TRBJ1-2; 8 bases are a match to TRBD1. CDR3 length: 17 amino acids. Germline assignment: CDR1 LGHDT and CDR2 YNNKEL (reference sequence). V was pared by 3 bases and J by 3 bases, with 12 bases of the junction left unmatched. CDR3: CASSQQVRLDRDYGYTF. CDR3 coding DNA: TGTGCCAGCAGCCAGCAGGTCCGATTGGACAGGGACTATGGCTACACCTTC.

This rearrangement joins TRBV18 to TRBJ2-6, with D possibly being TRBD2 (6 bases). Between the trimmed V and J ends, which lost 3 bases and 2 bases, there was a span of 14 bases. The CDR3 is 17 residues long. Per the germline V gene, CDR1 is KGHSH and CDR2 is LQKENI. The CDR3, as DNA: TGTGCCAGCTCACCTGGGGGGTCGCTGGCTGGGGCCAACGTCCTGACTTTC. Its protein is CASSPGGSLAGANVLTF.

The CDR3 sequence is CASGGELQFF. The CDR3 DNA reads TGTGCCAGCGGAGGGGAACTGCAGTTCTTC. The rearrangement joins TRBV2 to TRBJ2-1; weak D call: TRBD2 (6 bases). Trimming left V 8 bases short and J 12 bases short, with 11 bases between. CDR3 length: 10 residues. Germline V gives CDR1 SNHLY, CDR2 FYNNEI.

V gene TRBV12-5 combines with J gene TRBJ1-1, with 12 bases aligning to TRBD1. The CDR3 runs to 18 residues. Germline values: CDR1 LGHNT, CDR2 FRNRAP. V dropped 1 base and J dropped 1; count of bases not matched to a gene: 7. This CDR3 is CASGLGDRGRSWNTEAFF. CDR3 bases: TGTGCTAGTGGTTTGGGGGACAGGGGGCGTTCCTGGAACACTGAAGCTTTCTTT.

The V and J genes are TRBV7-2 and TRBJ2-4, with 8 bases matching TRBD1. This CDR3 is 13 amino acids long. V trimming: 4 bases; J trimming: 13 bases; junction bases outside the gene matches: 9. The germline V gene encodes CDR1 SGHTA and CDR2 FQGNSA. CDR3 amino acids: CASSSDRGRTQYF. For the CDR3, the DNA is TGTGCCAGCAGCTCAGACAGGGGACGAACACAGTACTTC.

The rearrangement links TRBV6-2 or TRBV6-3 to TRBJ1-5; TRBD1 matches 7 bases. CDR1 MNHEY and CDR2 SVGEGT come from the germline V gene. V lost 5 bases, J lost 4 bases, and 5 bases stayed unmatched. The CDR3 spans 14 residues. The CDR3 loop reads CASSQGVRNQPQHF. The CDR3 bases are TGTGCCAGCAGTCAGGGGGTGAGGAATCAGCCCCAGCATTTT.

V usage is TRBV29-1 and J usage is TRBJ2-7; TRBD1 matches at 9 bases. The CDR3 runs to 12 residues. V was pared by 3 bases and J by 6 bases, with 3 bases of the junction left unmatched. The germline V gene encodes CDR1 SQVTM and CDR2 ANQGSEA. The CDR3 nucleotides are TGCAGCGTTGAGGACAGGGGTCTCGAGCAGTACTTC. The encoded protein is CSVEDRGLEQYF.

The V and J genes are TRBV11-3 and TRBJ2-7, with TRBD1 identical over 8 bases. The CDR3 has 14 residues. V dropped 2 bases and J dropped 6; count of bases not matched to a gene: 6. The V gene's germline CDR1 is SGHNT and CDR2 YENEEA. The DNA for the CDR3 is TGTGCCAGCAGCTTATCAGCGGACAGGGTCGAGCAGTACTTC. This sequence encodes CASSLSADRVEQYF.

The chain joins TRBV30 to TRBJ1-2; no definite D call. CDR1 is GTSNPN and CDR2 is SVGIG in the germline V gene (reference sequence). V shed 0 bases and J shed 0 bases, with 14 bases lying between them. The CDR3 spans 16 residues. The CDR3 loop reads CAWSVVGVLTNYGYTF. For the CDR3, the DNA is TGTGCCTGGAGTGTCGTGGGAGTTCTAACTAACTATGGCTACACCTTC.

The V call is TRBV10-2, the J call TRBJ2-3, with 11 positions matching TRBD2. CDR1 WSHSY and CDR2 SAAADI come from the germline V gene. This CDR3 is built from 18 residues. The ends lost 5 bases at V and 0 bases at J; junction bases unmatched: 10. The CDR3 sequence is CASSYQLAGGPSTDTQYF. In nucleotides, the CDR3 is TGCGCCAGCAGTTATCAGCTAGCGGGGGGCCCTAGCACAGATACGCAGTATTTT.

V gene TRBV12-3 or TRBV12-4 combines with J gene TRBJ2-7; D gene ambiguous. CDR3 length: 13 amino acids. V was cut by 2 bases and J by 5 bases, with 10 bases left in between. CDR3 nucleotide sequence: TGTGCCAGCAGTTTACACGTGTCTAACGAGCAGTACTTC. Translated: CASSLHVSNEQYF.

V and J are TRBV19 and TRBJ1-2; no reliable D call. Deletions cut 10 bases from V and 8 bases from J, with 14 bases between. This CDR3 is 11 amino acids long. The germline V gene has CDR1 LNHDA and CDR2 SQIVND (reference sequence). Here the CDR3 reads CATKGLMGYTF. The CDR3 nucleotides read TGTGCCACCAAAGGACTTATGGGCTACACCTTC.

This clone was recorded once. The rearrangement links TRBV7-3 to TRBJ2-7; 8 bases are shared with TRBD2. Germline loops: CDR1 SGHTA, CDR2 FQGTGA. The CDR3 is 15 residues long. The junction had 10 bases not matched to a gene; V was cut back by 4 bases and J by 5 bases. CDR3 protein: CASSSRPGLEDEQYF. In nucleotides, the CDR3 is TGTGCCAGCAGCTCCCGGCCGGGACTAGAGGACGAGCAGTACTTC. The entire variable domain, with the rest obtained from reference TRBV7-3 and TRBJ2-7, is as follows: GAGVSQTPSNKVTEKGKYVELRCDPISGHTALYWYRQSLGQGPEFLIYFQGTGAADDSGLPNDRFFAVRPEGSVSTLKIQRTERGDSAVYLCASSSRPGLEDEQYFGPGTRLTVT.

V usage is TRBV2 and J usage is TRBJ2-7; 16 bases are a match to TRBD2. J gave up 5 bases and V 5 bases, and 6 bases lay outside the gene matches. CDR3 length equals 16 residues. The germline CDR1 and CDR2 sequences are SNHLY and FYNNEI. DNA of the CDR3: TGTGCCAGCAGTACCGGGACTAGCGGGAGGGCCAACGAGCAGTACTTC. Amino acid sequence: CASSTGTSGRANEQYF. The full variable domain, rest sourced from reference TRBV2 and TRBJ2-7, is EPEVTQTPSHQVTQMGQEVILRCVPISNHLYFYWYRQILGQKVEFLVSFYNNEISEKSEIFDDQFSVERPDGSNFTLKIRSTKLEDSAMYFCASSTGTSGRANEQYFGPGTRLTVT.

This chain joins TRBV7-8 and TRBJ2-1; TRBD1 agrees at 9 bases. The ends lost 8 bases at V and 2 bases at J; junction bases unmatched: 7. Germline V gene sequence: CDR1 SGHVS, CDR2 FQNEAQ. The CDR3 has 15 residues. The CDR3 is CASGSGTGTYNEQFF. The CDR3, as DNA: TGTGCCAGCGGGTCCGGGACAGGGACCTACAATGAGCAGTTCTTC.

The chain couples TRBV12-3 or TRBV12-4 to TRBJ1-2; no clear D. Trimming pared 0 bases from V and 3 bases from J, leaving 5 bases between. This CDR3 comprises 13 residues. In DNA form, the CDR3 reads TGTGCCAGCAGTTTAGCAACAGACTATGGCTACACCTTC. Translation: CASSLATDYGYTF.

The rearrangement joins TRBV19 to TRBJ2-3, with TRBD1 matching over 9 bases. Germline values: CDR1 LNHDA, CDR2 SQIVND (reference sequence). The CDR3 sequence is 16 residues long. With 3 bases clipped from V and 5 bases from J, the junction kept 9 bases outside the gene matches. The CDR3 DNA sequence: TGTGCCAGTAGTATGGTAAGGGACAGGGAGGGAGATACGCAGTATTTT. Translated, it gives CASSMVRDREGDTQYF.

The chain links TRBV4-3 to TRBJ2-2; D gene ambiguous. V was cut by 0 bases and J by 1 base, with 6 bases left in between. Per the germline V gene, CDR1 is LGHNA and CDR2 is YSLEER. The CDR3 extends over 15 amino acids. Here the CDR3 DNA reads TGCGCCAGCAGCCAAGAAATCTGGAACACCGGGGAGCTGTTTTTT. This translates into CASSQEIWNTGELFF.

This rearrangement joins TRBV27 to TRBJ1-1; 7 nucleotides align to TRBD1. Germline CDR1 reads MNHEY; CDR2 reads SMNVEV (reference sequence). After removal of 5 bases from V and 1 base from J, the junction contained 7 bases not matched to a gene. This CDR3 is built from 15 residues. DNA of the CDR3: TGTGCCAGCAGTCTTGACAGGGTAAGGAACACTGAAGCTTTCTTT. Protein: CASSLDRVRNTEAFF.

The V gene is TRBV4-1, the J gene TRBJ1-6, with 7 positions matching TRBD1. CDR1 and CDR2 (germline): MGHRA, YSYEKL. The CDR3 runs 17 residues. Trimming took 4 bases from V and 10 from J; bases not matched to a gene: 16. CDR3 nucleotides: TGCGCCAGCAGCCCATTCCCGGGACAGACCTCGGGGTCACCCCTCCACTTT. This translates into CASSPFPGQTSGSPLHF.

About this clone itself: At one end, the junction sequence differs from germline, possibly due to a read error. The J gene is TRBJ2-1, the V gene TRBV10-2; 7 nucleotides match TRBD2. The CDR3 is 15 residues long. Germline V gene sequence: CDR1 WSHSY, CDR2 SAAADI. The CDR3 sequence is CAGSPPRGTYNEQFF. The CDR3 DNA is TGCGCCGGCAGTCCCCCGCGGGGGACCTACAATGAGCAGTTCTTC.

This clone showed up just once. DNA for the CDR3: TGTGCCAGCAGTGAGGACTTTACGTTTAATGAGCAGTTCTTC. Translating it yields CASSEDFTFNEQFF. The V call is TRBV25-1, the J call TRBJ2-1; tentatively, D is TRBD2 (5 bases). Trimming removed 3 bases at V and 7 bases at J, with 13 bases between. CDR1 is MGHDK, CDR2 SYGVNS, per germline. This CDR3 region has 14 residues.